This T cell receptor (beta chain) was identified in a study of tumor and adjacent non-tumor tissue in lung cancer. Broader study findings: TCR diversity was significantly greater in tumor than normal lung tissue. Normal lung showed higher cumulative top 100 clone frequency than tumor.

This sample's RNA came from whole unsorted tissue. TCRbeta libraries were built with three rounds of nested PCR, modified from ARM-PCR. From the multiplex PCR reads, TCRdb called clonotypes with MiXCR, one entry per CDR3 protein. The table records 71,000 or so distinct CDR3 sequences, approximately 79% of them present only once. On this clonotype itself: The antigen is not known. It is likely a read error, because the conserved phenylalanine at the end of the CDR3 is missing.

The sample consisted of lung tumor tissue. This sequence was found in a woman between 45 and 65 years old with non-small cell lung cancer.

DNA of the CDR3: TGTGCCTGCAGTCTCGGGACTAGCTTCTCCACAGATACGCAGTATTAT. As protein: CACSLGTSFSTDTQYY. V is TRBV28 and J is TRBJ2-3; 9 nucleotides line up with TRBD2. The germline V gene has CDR1 MDHEN and CDR2 SYDVKM. This CDR3 has 16 residues.